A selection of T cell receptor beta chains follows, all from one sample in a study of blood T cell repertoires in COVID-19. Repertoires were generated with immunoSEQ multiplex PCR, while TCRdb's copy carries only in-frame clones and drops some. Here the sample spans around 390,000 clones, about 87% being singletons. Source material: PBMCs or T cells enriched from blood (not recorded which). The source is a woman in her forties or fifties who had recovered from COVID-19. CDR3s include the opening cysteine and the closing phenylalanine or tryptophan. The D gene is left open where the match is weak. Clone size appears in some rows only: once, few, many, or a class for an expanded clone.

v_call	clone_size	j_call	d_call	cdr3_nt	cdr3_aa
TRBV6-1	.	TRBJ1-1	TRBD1	TGTGCCAGCAGTGAATCTGGGACAGCGAACACTGAAGCTTTCTTT	CASSESGTANTEAFF
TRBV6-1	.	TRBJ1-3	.	TGTGCCAGCAGTGAAGTGGACTACTCTGGAAACACCATATATTTT	CASSEVDYSGNTIYF
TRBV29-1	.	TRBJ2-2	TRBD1	TGCAGCGTAAGAAGGGGGCCGAACACCGGGGAGCTGTTTTTT	CSVRRGPNTGELFF
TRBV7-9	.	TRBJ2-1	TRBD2	TGTGCCAGCAGCTTAGGCGGGGGGGCTTACAATGAGCAGTTCTTC	CASSLGGGAYNEQFF
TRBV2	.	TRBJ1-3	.	TGTGCCAGCAGTGATCTAAGGATGGGGGGGGAAGGAAACACCATATATTTT	CASSDLRMGGEGNTIYF
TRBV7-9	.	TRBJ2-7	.	TGTGCCAGCAGCTTAGACGCGAACGAGCAGTACTTC	CASSLDANEQYF
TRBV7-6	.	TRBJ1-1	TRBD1	TGTGCCAGCAGCCCGCAGACAGGGTCCGGCACTGAAGCTTTCTTT	CASSPQTGSGTEAFF
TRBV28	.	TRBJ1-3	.	TGTGCCAGCAGTTTGGATCCCAGGGGTTGGTCTGGAAACACCATATATTTT	CASSLDPRGWSGNTIYF
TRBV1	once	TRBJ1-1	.	TGCACCAGCAGCCAAGGGCGGGCTCGCATCAGCCAAAAGAACCCTGAAGCTTTCTTT	CTSSQGRARISQKNPEAFF
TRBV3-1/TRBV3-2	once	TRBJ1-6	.	TGTGCCAGCAGCCAAGATGATAACTGGAGCTCCTATAATTCACCCCTCCACTTT	CASSQDDNWSSYNSPLHF
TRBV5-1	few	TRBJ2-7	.	TGCGCCAGCAGCTTCACCGGTCGGGGAATCACCTACGAGCAGTACTTC	CASSFTGRGITYEQYF
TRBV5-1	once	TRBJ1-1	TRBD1	TGCGCCAGCAGCTTGGGGACAGGTCGTGGGGCTGAAGCTTTCTTT	CASSLGTGRGAEAFF
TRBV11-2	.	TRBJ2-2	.	TGTGCCAGCAGCTTAGAGCCTAGCCGAACCGGGGAGCTGTTTTTT	CASSLEPSRTGELFF
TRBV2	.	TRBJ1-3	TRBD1	TGTGCCAGCAGGGTGACAGGGATCGAAAACACCATATATTTT	CASRVTGIENTIYF
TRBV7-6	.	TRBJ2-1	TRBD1	TGTGCCAGCAGCTTAGGAGACAGGGGGCAGTTCTTC	CASSLGDRGQFF
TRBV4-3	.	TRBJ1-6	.	TGCGCCAGCAGCCAAGATCCGGAGAATTCACCCCTCCACTTT	CASSQDPENSPLHF
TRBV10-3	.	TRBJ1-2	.	TGTGCCATCAGTGAGAATGCTCGGACAGTCCCGAACTATGGCTACACCTTC	CAISENARTVPNYGYTF
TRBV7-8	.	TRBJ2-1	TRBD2	TGTGCCAGCAGCCCCCGGACTAGAGAGCAGTTCTTC	CASSPRTREQFF
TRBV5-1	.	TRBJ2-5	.	TGCGCCAGCAACCCAGGAGGAGAGACCCAGTACTTC	CASNPGGETQYF
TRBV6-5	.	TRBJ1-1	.	TGTGCCAGCAGTTATCAGGGATGGAACACTGAAGCTTTCTTT	CASSYQGWNTEAFF
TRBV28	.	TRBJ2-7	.	TGTGCCACCAAACTTAGGAGGGAGCAGTACTTC	CATKLRREQYF
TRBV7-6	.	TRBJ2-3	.	TGTGCCAGCAGCTTGAACAGGGGGGGTTCTAGCACAGATACGCAGTATTTT	CASSLNRGGSSTDTQYF
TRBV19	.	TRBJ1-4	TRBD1	TGTGCCAGCGCCCTCCCGACAGGGGGTAATGAAAAACTGTTTTTT	CASALPTGGNEKLFF
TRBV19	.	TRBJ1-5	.	TGTGCCAGTAGTCGCGGGGAATTGAGCAATCAGCCCCAGCATTTT	CASSRGELSNQPQHF
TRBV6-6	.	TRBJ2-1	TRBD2	TGTGCCAGCAGTCCCCGACGACCATCTGAAGCGGGGATTGGGGTGAATGAGCAGTTCTTC	CASSPRRPSEAGIGVNEQFF
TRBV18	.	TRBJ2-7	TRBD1	TGTGCCAGTGGCGCCCAGGGGGCATACGAGCAGTACTTC	CASGAQGAYEQYF
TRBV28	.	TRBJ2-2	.	TGTGCCAGCAGTTTATGGGGCAGGGGTTCGGTAACCACCGGGGAGCTGTTTTTT	CASSLWGRGSVTTGELFF
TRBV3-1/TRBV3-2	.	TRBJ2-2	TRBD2	TGTGCCAGCAGCAGGACTAGCGGGGCGAACACCGGGGAGCTGTTTTTT	CASSRTSGANTGELFF
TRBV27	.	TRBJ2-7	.	TGTGCCAGCAGCACTACAGGGCCCAGCTCCTACGAGCAGTACTTC	CASSTTGPSSYEQYF
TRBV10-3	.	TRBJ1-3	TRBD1	TGTGCCATCAGTGAGCCCGCCGGGACAGGGAAGGGAGGAAACACCATATATTTT	CAISEPAGTGKGGNTIYF
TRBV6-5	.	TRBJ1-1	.	TGTGCCAGCAGTTACCGACCGGGGATGACTGAAGCTTTCTTT	CASSYRPGMTEAFF
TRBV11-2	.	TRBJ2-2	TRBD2	TGTGCCAGCAGCCCTGGGACTAGCGAAGCCGGGGAGCTGTTTTTT	CASSPGTSEAGELFF
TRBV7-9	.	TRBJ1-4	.	TGTGCCAGCAGCTCGAGTGAAAAACTGTTTTTT	CASSSSEKLFF
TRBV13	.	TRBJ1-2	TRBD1	TGTGCCAGCAGCCGGAATGACAGGGGGCAAGAAGTTTATGGCTACACCTTC	CASSRNDRGQEVYGYTF
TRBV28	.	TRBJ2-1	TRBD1	TGTGCCAGCAGTTTCGACAGGGCGGTTGGAAATGAGCAGTTCTTC	CASSFDRAVGNEQFF
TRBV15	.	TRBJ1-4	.	TGTGCCACCAGCAGAGAACAGCCTCGGGAAAAACTGTTTTTT	CATSREQPREKLFF
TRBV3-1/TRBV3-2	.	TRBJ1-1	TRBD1	TGTGCCAGCAGCCCTGGCCGCCTTGACAGGGGGAGAACTGAAGCTTTCTTT	CASSPGRLDRGRTEAFF
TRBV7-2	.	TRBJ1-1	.	TGTGCCAGCAGCGGCCAACAGGGCGGAGGCACTGAAGCTTTCTTT	CASSGQQGGGTEAFF
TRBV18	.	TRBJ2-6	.	TGTGCCAGCTCACCAGCAGGGGTTGGGGCTGGGGCCAACGTCCTGACTTTC	CASSPAGVGAGANVLTF
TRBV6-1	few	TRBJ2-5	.	TGTGCCAGCAGTGAAGGGTTGAGCGGAGAGACCCAGTACTTC	CASSEGLSGETQYF
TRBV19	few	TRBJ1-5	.	TGTGCCAGTAGTCTGGGCAACAGACAGCCCTACAATCAGCCCCAGCATTTT	CASSLGNRQPYNQPQHF
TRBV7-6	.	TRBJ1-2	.	TGTGCCAGCAGCTTAGCGCATCAGGAACTAGCTAACTATGGCTACACCTTC	CASSLAHQELANYGYTF
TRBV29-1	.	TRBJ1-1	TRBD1	TGCAGCGCCAGACAGGGGGAAGCGAACACTGAAGCTTTCTTT	CSARQGEANTEAFF
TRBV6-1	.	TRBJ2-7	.	TGTGCCAGCAGTAAAGACAGAGCCTCCTACGAGCAGTACTTC	CASSKDRASYEQYF
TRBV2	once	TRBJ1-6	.	TGTGCCAGCAGTGAAGACAGGAGCCCGAATAATTCACCCCTCCACTTT	CASSEDRSPNNSPLHF
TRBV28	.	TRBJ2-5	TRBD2	TGTGCCAGCAGTCGGGGGAGGGCCCAAGAGACCCAGTACTTC	CASSRGRAQETQYF
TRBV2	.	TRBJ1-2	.	TGTGCCAGCACCGGGGGCTATGGCTACACCTTC	CASTGGYGYTF
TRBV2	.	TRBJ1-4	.	TGTGCCACCGGTCGCGACAGCTTTAATGAAAAACTGTTTTTT	CATGRDSFNEKLFF
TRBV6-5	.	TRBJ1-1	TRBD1	TGTGCCAGCAGTCTTGGGACAGGCGACACTGAAGCTTTCTTT	CASSLGTGDTEAFF
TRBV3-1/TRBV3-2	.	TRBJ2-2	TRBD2	TGTGCCAGCAGCCAAGATGTCGCTAGCGGGGGGGCGAACACCGGGGAGCTGTTTTTT	CASSQDVASGGANTGELFF
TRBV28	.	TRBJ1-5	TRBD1	TGTGCCAGCAGTTTATGGTCAGGGGGAGAGAATCAGCCCCAGCATTTT	CASSLWSGGENQPQHF
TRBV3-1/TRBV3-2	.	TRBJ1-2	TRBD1	TGTGCCAGCAGCCAAGCCCGGGACAGGGGGCGCCGAGACTATGGCTACACCTTC	CASSQARDRGRRDYGYTF
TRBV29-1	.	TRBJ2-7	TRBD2	TGCAGCGTTCCAGTAGCGGGGGGTCGGACCTACGAGCAGTACTTC	CSVPVAGGRTYEQYF
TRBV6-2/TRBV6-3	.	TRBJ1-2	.	TGTGCCAGCAGTCAAACCCCGGGCCGGGGCTATGGCTACACCTTC	CASSQTPGRGYGYTF
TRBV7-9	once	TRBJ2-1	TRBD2	TGTGCCAGCAGCCGGACTAGCGGGGAGTACAATGAGCAGTTCTTC	CASSRTSGEYNEQFF